The 22 T cell receptor beta chains below all came from one sample that was sequenced in a study of control samples from healthy donors and cancer patients. Profiling relied on immunoSEQ multiplex PCR, and the TCRdb table lists in-frame clones only, not all of them. Of roughly 120,000 clones listed, 85% to 90% are singletons. Sequences were obtained from PBMCs. These receptors all stem from a woman aged 45-60 years with colorectal cancer.

The chain links TRBV29-1 to TRBJ1-2, with D uncertain. V dropped 6 bases and J dropped 3 bases, with 14 bases sitting between them. Germline CDR1 reads SQVTM; CDR2 reads ANQGSEA. This CDR3 region has 13 residues. The CDR3 spells CSVWAGSDYGYTF. DNA for the CDR3: TGCAGCGTATGGGCGGGATCTGACTATGGCTACACCTTC.

The V and J genes are TRBV2 and TRBJ2-7, with 11 bases matching TRBD2. V lost 6 bases and J lost 6; bases outside the gene matches: 7. In germline, CDR1 is SNHLY, CDR2 FYNNEI. The CDR3 totals 14 residues. The CDR3 here is CASRPAGTSGEQYF. CDR3 sequence (DNA): TGTGCCAGCAGACCTGCCGGGACTAGCGGCGAGCAGTACTTC.

The chain recombines TRBV19 with TRBJ1-5; TRBD1 might be the D (6 bases). The CDR3 is 19 residues long. Trimming took 2 bases from V and 5 from J, leaving 25 bases between them. Germline CDR1 reads LNHDA; CDR2 reads SQIVND (reference sequence). The CDR3 reads CASSIFGSYRSGVHQPQHF. Written as DNA, the CDR3 is TGTGCCAGTAGTATATTCGGTTCGTATCGTTCAGGGGTTCATCAGCCCCAGCATTTT.

The V call is TRBV6-1, the J call TRBJ1-2; possible D gene TRBD1, 5 bases. The V end lost 0 bases, the J end lost 8 bases, and 25 bases lay between the germline ends. The CDR3 is 18 residues long. Germline assignment: CDR1 MNHNS and CDR2 SASEGT. The CDR3 coding sequence is TGTGCCAGCAGTGAAGCAATACGAGGGGCCGGAGGGTTCGAGGGCTACACCTTC. This codes for CASSEAIRGAGGFEGYTF.

The J gene is TRBJ2-1, the V gene TRBV5-6; 9 nucleotides line up with TRBD2. Unmatched junction bases numbered 5, after V lost 4 bases and J lost 0 bases. The CDR3 spans 16 residues. Germline lookup yields CDR1 SGHDT and CDR2 YYEEEE. CDR3 sequence (DNA): TGTGCCAGCAGCCCCAGAGCGGGAGGCTCCTACAATGAGCAGTTCTTC. It is translated as CASSPRAGGSYNEQFF. Full variable domain (remainder filled in from reference TRBV5-6 and TRBJ2-1): DAGVTQSPTHLIKTRGQQVTLRCSPKSGHDTVSWYQQALGQGPQFIFQYYEEEERQRGNFPDRFSGHQFPNYSSELNVNALLLGDSALYLCASSPRAGGSYNEQFFGPGTRLTVL.

The chain has TRBV5-1 and TRBJ2-7; 10 bases match TRBD1. The V gene end was trimmed by 5 bases and the J gene end by 0 bases; junction bases not matched to a gene: 2. Looked up from germline, CDR1 is SGHRS and CDR2 is YFSETQ. CDR3 length: 14 amino acids. The CDR3 sequence is CASRGTGVSYEQYF. The CDR3, as DNA: TGCGCCAGCAGAGGGACAGGGGTCTCCTACGAGCAGTACTTC.

The V gene is TRBV2, the J gene TRBJ1-6, with D possibly being TRBD1 (5 bases). With 10 bases removed from V and 7 bases from J, the gap between germline ends came to 17 bases. The CDR3 length is 14 residues. Germline V gene lookup returns CDR1 SNHLY and CDR2 FYNNEI. The CDR3 spells CATHRGLENSPLHF. CDR3 bases: TGTGCCACCCATCGGGGGTTGGAGAATTCACCCCTCCACTTT. Based on the CDR3 plus reference TRBV2 and TRBJ1-6, the full variable domain is EPEVTQTPSHQVTQMGQEVILRCVPISNHLYFYWYRQILGQKVEFLVSFYNNEISEKSEIFDDQFSVERPDGSNFTLKIRSTKLEDSAMYFCATHRGLENSPLHFGNGTRLTVT.

The chain has TRBV9 and TRBJ1-3; D might be TRBD1 (6 bases). V shed 2 bases and J shed 9 bases, with 18 bases lying between them. Germline CDR1 SGDLS, CDR2 YYNGEE. This CDR3 is built from 15 residues. DNA of the CDR3: TGTGCCAGCAGCGTGGCAACAGGGCTCGGTGGCACCATATATTTT. Protein product: CASSVATGLGGTIYF. Full variable domain (missing parts from reference TRBV9 and TRBJ1-3): DSGVTQTPKHLITATGQRVTLRCSPRSGDLSVYWYQQSLDQGLQFLIQYYNGEERAKGNILERFSAQQFPDLHSELNLSSLELGDSALYFCASSVATGLGGTIYFGEGSWLTVV.

The chain links TRBV30 to TRBJ2-1; weak D call: TRBD1 (6 bases). The germline gives CDR1 GTSNPN, CDR2 SVGIG (reference sequence). V gave up 5 bases and J gave up 8 bases, with 16 bases separating them. This CDR3 is 13 amino acids long. CDR3 sequence: CAWSEVRGHEQFF. For the CDR3, the DNA is TGTGCCTGGTCTGAGGTCAGGGGCCATGAGCAGTTCTTC. The whole variable domain, filled in from reference TRBV30 and TRBJ2-1, reads SQTIHQWPATLVQPVGSPLSLECTVEGTSNPNLYWYRQAAGRGLQLLFYSVGIGQISSEVPQNLSASRPQDRQFILSSKKLLLSDSGFYLCAWSEVRGHEQFFGPGTRLTVL.

This chain connects TRBV15 to TRBJ1-2; D is undetermined. V was shortened by 1 base and J by 0 bases, with 6 bases between the two germline ends. Germline lookup yields CDR1 LNHNV and CDR2 YYDKDF (reference sequence). This CDR3 is 14 amino acids long. CDR3 DNA sequence: TGTGCCACCAGCAGAGGCCCAGCTAACTATGGCTACACCTTC. Translation: CATSRGPANYGYTF.

V and J are TRBV7-9 and TRBJ1-6; unclear D gene. The CDR3 length is 12 residues. The V gene's germline CDR1 is SEHNR and CDR2 FQNEAQ (reference sequence). V lost 3 bases and J lost 6, with 3 bases in between. This CDR3 is CASSLSNSPLHF. CDR3 DNA sequence: TGTGCCAGCAGCTTGTCTAATTCACCCCTCCACTTT.

This clone has just one count. The chain uses TRBV6-5 and TRBJ1-1; tentatively, D is TRBD1 (6 bases). Germline V gene data show CDR1 as MNHEY and CDR2 as SVGAGI. The CDR3 sequence is 13 residues long. V was clipped by 4 bases and J by 1 base, with 7 bases between them. In nucleotides, the CDR3 is TGTGCCAGCAGTTCAGGGGCGAACACTGAAGCTTTCTTT. Translating gives CASSSGANTEAFF.

V and J are TRBV27 and TRBJ2-7; maybe TRBD1 (6 bases). CDR1 is MNHEY and CDR2 is SMNVEV in the germline V gene (reference sequence). This CDR3 has 14 residues. Trimming stripped 6 bases from V and 2 bases from J, with 14 bases between. CDR3 region: CASRPGDATYEQYF. In nucleotides, the CDR3 is TGTGCCAGCAGGCCAGGGGACGCAACCTACGAGCAGTACTTC.

The J gene is TRBJ1-2, the V gene TRBV6-5; 7 bases are a match to TRBD1. After removal of 6 bases from V and 1 base from J, the junction contained 5 bases not matched to a gene. The V gene's germline CDR1 is MNHEY and CDR2 SVGAGI. CDR3 length: 14 amino acids. The CDR3 DNA reads as TGTGCCAGCAGAATGACAGGGATTAACTATGGCTACACCTTC. This translates into CASRMTGINYGYTF.

This chain uses TRBV18 with TRBJ1-6; 9 nucleotides align to TRBD1. V was clipped by 3 bases and J by 14 bases; unmatched bases: 11. Germline loops: CDR1 KGHSH, CDR2 LQKENI. This CDR3 region has 15 residues. Here the CDR3 reads CASSPTGQGQSALHF. In DNA form, the CDR3 reads TGTGCCAGCTCACCGACGGGACAGGGTCAATCAGCCCTCCACTTT.

The V call is TRBV3-1 (or the pseudogene TRBV3-2), the J call TRBJ1-1; 7 nucleotides match TRBD1. J was trimmed by 0 bases and V by 3 bases; bases with no gene match: 10. The germline V gene encodes CDR1 LGHDT and CDR2 YNNKEL (reference sequence). This CDR3 has 17 residues. The CDR3 sequence: CASSQPGAGGMNTEAFF. In DNA form, the CDR3 reads TGTGCCAGCAGCCAGCCCGGGGCAGGGGGTATGAACACTGAAGCTTTCTTT.

The rearrangement links TRBV19 to TRBJ1-3; the match to TRBD1 covers 7 bases. V gave up 3 bases and J gave up 4 bases; unmatched junction bases: 9. CDR1 is LNHDA, CDR2 SQIVND, per germline (reference sequence). There are 16 residues in the CDR3. The CDR3 sequence is CASSIMGRGRGNTIYF. The CDR3 bases are TGTGCCAGTAGTATCATGGGGAGGGGGCGAGGAAACACCATATATTTT.

CDR3 in DNA: TGTGCCAGCAGTTCCACAGGAAGAGGATCCTACGAGCAGTACTTC. Translation: CASSSTGRGSYEQYF. The chain combines TRBV6-5 with TRBJ2-7; D might be TRBD1 (5 bases). Deletions cut 4 bases from V and 1 base from J, with 14 bases between. The germline gives CDR1 MNHEY, CDR2 SVGAGI. This CDR3 has 15 amino acids.

The V gene is TRBV3-1 (or the pseudogene TRBV3-2), the J gene TRBJ2-2; D gene unclear. V was shortened by 5 bases and J by 7 bases, with 8 bases between the two germline ends. This CDR3 is built from 12 residues. Germline V gene sequence: CDR1 LGHDT, CDR2 YNNKEL (reference sequence). The CDR3 sequence: CASSKNGGELFF. The CDR3 bases are TGTGCCAGCAGCAAAAATGGCGGGGAGCTGTTTTTT.

The V call is TRBV13, the J call TRBJ2-5; no firm D call. CDR1 and CDR2 from the germline V gene are PRHDT and FYEKMQ (reference sequence). The CDR3 sequence is 13 residues long. V dropped 4 bases and J dropped 5 bases, with 11 bases sitting between them. The CDR3 region has the DNA TGTGCCAGCAGCTCCAAGGCCGGGGAGACCCAGTACTTC. This codes for CASSSKAGETQYF. The variable domain in full, completed from reference TRBV13 and TRBJ2-5, reads AAGVIQSPRHLIKEKRETATLKCYPIPRHDTVYWYQQGPGQDPQFLISFYEKMQSDKGSIPDRFSAQQFSDYHSELNMSSLELGDSALYFCASSSKAGETQYFGPGTRLLVL.

The chain links TRBV6-5 to TRBJ1-2, with unresolved D. V was cut by 2 bases and J by 8 bases, with 12 bases left in between. The CDR3 loop spans 13 amino acids. Germline CDR1 MNHEY, CDR2 SVGAGI. Here the CDR3 DNA reads TGTGCCAGCAGTTACAATGGGGATTCCGGCTACACCTTC. Protein product: CASSYNGDSGYTF.

This rearrangement joins TRBV10-3 to TRBJ1-1, with TRBD1 matching over 9 bases. CDR3 size: 14 residues. Germline CDR1 reads ENHRY; CDR2 reads SYGVKD. The junction had 4 bases not matched to a gene; V was cut back by 6 bases and J by 2 bases. CDR3 sequence reads: CAISRDRANTEAFF. In DNA form, the CDR3 reads TGTGCCATCAGCCGGGACAGGGCTAACACTGAAGCTTTCTTT.